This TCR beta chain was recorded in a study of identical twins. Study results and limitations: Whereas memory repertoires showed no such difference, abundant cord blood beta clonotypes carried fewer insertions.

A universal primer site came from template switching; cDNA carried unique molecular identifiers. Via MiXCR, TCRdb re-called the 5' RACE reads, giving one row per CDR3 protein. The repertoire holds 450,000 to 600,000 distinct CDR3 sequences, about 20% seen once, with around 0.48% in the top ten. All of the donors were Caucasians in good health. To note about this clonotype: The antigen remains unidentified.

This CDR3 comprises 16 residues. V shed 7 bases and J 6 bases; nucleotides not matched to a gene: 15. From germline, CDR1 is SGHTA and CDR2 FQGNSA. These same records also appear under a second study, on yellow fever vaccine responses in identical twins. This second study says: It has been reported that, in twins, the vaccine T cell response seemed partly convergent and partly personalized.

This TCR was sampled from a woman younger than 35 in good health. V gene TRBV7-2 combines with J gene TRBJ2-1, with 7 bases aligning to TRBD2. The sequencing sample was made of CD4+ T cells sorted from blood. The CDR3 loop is CASKRGAARGGNEQFF. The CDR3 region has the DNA TGTGCCAGCAAGCGCGGGGCCGCCCGCGGGGGCAATGAGCAGTTCTTC.